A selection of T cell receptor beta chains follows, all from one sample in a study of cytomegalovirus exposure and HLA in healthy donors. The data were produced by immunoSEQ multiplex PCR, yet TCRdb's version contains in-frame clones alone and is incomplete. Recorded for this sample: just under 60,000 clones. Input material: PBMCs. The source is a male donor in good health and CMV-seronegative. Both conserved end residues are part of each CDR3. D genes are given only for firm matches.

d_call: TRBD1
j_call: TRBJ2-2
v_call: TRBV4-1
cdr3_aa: CASSLDGTGNTGELFF
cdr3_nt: TGCGCCAGCAGCCTAGACGGGACAGGGAACACCGGGGAGCTGTTTTTT

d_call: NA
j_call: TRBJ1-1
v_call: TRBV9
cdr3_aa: CASSVGPGANTEAFF
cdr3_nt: TGTGCCAGCAGCGTAGGACCGGGAGCGAACACTGAAGCTTTCTTT

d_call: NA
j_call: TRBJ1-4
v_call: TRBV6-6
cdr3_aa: CASSYGLPNEKLFF
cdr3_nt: TGTGCCAGCAGTTATGGCCTTCCTAATGAAAAACTGTTTTTT

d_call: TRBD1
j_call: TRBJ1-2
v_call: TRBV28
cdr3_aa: CASSWRTGGYGYTF
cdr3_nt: TGTGCCAGCAGTTGGCGGACAGGGGGCTATGGCTACACCTTC

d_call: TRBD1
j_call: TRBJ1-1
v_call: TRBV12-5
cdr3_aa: CASGLRTGTEAFF
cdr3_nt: TGTGCTAGTGGTTTACGGACAGGGACTGAAGCTTTCTTT

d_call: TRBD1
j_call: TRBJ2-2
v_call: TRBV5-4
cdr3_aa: CASSSGGQGPTGELFF
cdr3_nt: TGTGCCAGCAGCTCAGGAGGACAGGGCCCAACCGGGGAGCTGTTTTTT

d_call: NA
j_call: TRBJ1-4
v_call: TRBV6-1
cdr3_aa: CASSAGLDRNEKLFF
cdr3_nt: TGTGCCAGCAGTGCTGGACTGGACCGTAATGAAAAACTGTTTTTT

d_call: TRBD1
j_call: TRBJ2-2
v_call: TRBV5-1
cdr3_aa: CASSDRTGNTGELFF
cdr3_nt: TGCGCCAGCAGCGACCGGACAGGGAACACCGGGGAGCTGTTTTTT

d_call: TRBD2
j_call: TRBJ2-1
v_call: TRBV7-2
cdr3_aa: CASSLAAGGPYNEQFF
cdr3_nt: TGTGCCAGCAGCTTAGCGGCGGGGGGCCCCTACAATGAGCAGTTCTTC

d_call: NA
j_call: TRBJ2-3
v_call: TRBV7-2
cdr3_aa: CASSPGPSTDTQYF
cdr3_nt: TGTGCCAGCAGCCCCGGTCCTAGCACAGATACGCAGTATTTT

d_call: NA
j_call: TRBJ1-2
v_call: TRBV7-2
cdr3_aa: CASSLTTASYGYTF
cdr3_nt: TGTGCCAGCAGCCTCACGACAGCTTCCTATGGCTACACCTTC

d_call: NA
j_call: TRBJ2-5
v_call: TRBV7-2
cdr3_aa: CASSGSEGGQENQYF
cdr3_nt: TGTGCCAGCAGCGGGTCGGAGGGGGGGCAAGAGAACCAGTACTTC

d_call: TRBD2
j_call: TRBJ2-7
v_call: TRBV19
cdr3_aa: CASSLNLGGSYEQYF
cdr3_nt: TGTGCCAGCAGCTTGAACCTGGGGGGGTCCTACGAGCAGTACTTC

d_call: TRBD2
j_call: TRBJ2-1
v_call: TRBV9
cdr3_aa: CASSVSGRADEQFF
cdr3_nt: TGTGCCAGCAGCGTGAGCGGGAGGGCTGATGAGCAGTTCTTC

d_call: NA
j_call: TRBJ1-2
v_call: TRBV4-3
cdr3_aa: CASSRDRFNNYGYTF
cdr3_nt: TGCGCCAGCAGCCGAGACAGATTTAATAACTATGGCTACACCTTC

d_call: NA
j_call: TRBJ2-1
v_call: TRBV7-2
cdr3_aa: CASSQRGGDNEQFF
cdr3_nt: TGTGCCAGCAGCCAACGGGGAGGCGACAATGAGCAGTTCTTC

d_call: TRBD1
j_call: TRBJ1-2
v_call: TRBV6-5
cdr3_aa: CASRRDRANYGYTF
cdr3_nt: TGTGCCAGCAGGCGGGACAGGGCTAACTATGGCTACACCTTC

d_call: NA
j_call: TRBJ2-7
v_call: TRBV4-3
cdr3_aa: CASSQGLGSWYEQYF
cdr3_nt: TGCGCCAGCAGCCAAGGACTGGGTAGCTGGTACGAGCAGTACTTC

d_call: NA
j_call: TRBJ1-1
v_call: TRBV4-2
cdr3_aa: CASQGFSNTEAFF
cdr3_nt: TGTGCCAGCCAGGGGTTTTCGAACACTGAAGCTTTCTTT

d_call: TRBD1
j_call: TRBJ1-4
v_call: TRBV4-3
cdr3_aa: CASSTRSGGTNEKLFF
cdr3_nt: TGCGCCAGCAGTACAAGGTCAGGGGGAACTAATGAAAAACTGTTTTTT

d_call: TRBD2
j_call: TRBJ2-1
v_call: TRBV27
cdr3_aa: CASSRTSGAYNEQFF
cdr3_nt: TGTGCCAGCAGCCGTACTAGCGGGGCTTACAATGAGCAGTTCTTC

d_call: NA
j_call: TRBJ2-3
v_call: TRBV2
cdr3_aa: CASSAWTGSTDTQYF
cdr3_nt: TGTGCCAGCAGTGCTTGGACGGGAAGCACAGATACGCAGTATTTT

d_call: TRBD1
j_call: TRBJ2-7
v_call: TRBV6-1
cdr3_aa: CASRDPGQSSYEQYF
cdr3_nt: TGTGCCAGCAGGGATCCGGGACAGAGCTCCTACGAGCAGTACTTC

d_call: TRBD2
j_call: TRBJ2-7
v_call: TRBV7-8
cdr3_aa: CASREREGHYEQYF
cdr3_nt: TGTGCCAGCAGGGAGCGGGAGGGCCACTACGAGCAGTACTTC

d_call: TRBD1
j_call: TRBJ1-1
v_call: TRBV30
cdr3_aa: CAFRTGFTEAFF
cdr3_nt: TGTGCCTTCCGGACAGGGTTCACTGAAGCTTTCTTT

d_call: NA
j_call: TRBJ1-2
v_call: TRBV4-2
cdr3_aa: CASSQPLGTGYTF
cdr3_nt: TGTGCCAGCAGCCAACCCCTGGGCACTGGCTACACCTTC

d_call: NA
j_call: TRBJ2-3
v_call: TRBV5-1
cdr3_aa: CASSLALSNTDTQYF
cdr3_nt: TGCGCCAGCAGCTTGGCACTATCCAACACAGATACGCAGTATTTT

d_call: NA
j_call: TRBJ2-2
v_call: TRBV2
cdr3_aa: CASRGRLASNTGELFF
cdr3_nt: TGTGCCAGCAGGGGTCGGCTAGCGAGTAACACCGGGGAGCTGTTTTTT

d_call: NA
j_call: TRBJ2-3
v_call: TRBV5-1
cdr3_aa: CASRLSGKTTDTQYF
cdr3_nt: TGCGCCAGCAGACTATCAGGGAAAACCACAGATACGCAGTATTTT

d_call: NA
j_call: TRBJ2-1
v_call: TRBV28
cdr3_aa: CASSLMEGQFF
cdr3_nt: TGTGCCAGCAGTTTAATGGAGGGGCAGTTCTTC

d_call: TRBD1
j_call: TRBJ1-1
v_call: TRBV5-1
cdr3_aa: CASSSQGQGHFTEAFF
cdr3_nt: TGCGCCAGCAGCTCACAGGGACAGGGGCACTTCACTGAAGCTTTCTTT

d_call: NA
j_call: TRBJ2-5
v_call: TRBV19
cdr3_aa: CASSIEEVAKTQYF
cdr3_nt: TGTGCCAGTAGTATAGAAGAGGTGGCGAAGACCCAGTACTTC

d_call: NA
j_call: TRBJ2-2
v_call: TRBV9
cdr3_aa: CASSAGGGLNTGELFF
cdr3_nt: TGTGCCAGCAGCGCGGGAGGGGGCCTGAACACCGGGGAGCTGTTTTTT

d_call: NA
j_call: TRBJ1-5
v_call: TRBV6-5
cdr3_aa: CASRPTGSNQPQHF
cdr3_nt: TGTGCCAGCAGGCCCACAGGCAGCAATCAGCCCCAGCATTTT

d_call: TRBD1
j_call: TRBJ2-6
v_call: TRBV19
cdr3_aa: CASSIDRGRPGANVLTF
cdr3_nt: TGTGCCAGTAGTATCGACAGGGGAAGACCTGGGGCCAACGTCCTGACTTTC